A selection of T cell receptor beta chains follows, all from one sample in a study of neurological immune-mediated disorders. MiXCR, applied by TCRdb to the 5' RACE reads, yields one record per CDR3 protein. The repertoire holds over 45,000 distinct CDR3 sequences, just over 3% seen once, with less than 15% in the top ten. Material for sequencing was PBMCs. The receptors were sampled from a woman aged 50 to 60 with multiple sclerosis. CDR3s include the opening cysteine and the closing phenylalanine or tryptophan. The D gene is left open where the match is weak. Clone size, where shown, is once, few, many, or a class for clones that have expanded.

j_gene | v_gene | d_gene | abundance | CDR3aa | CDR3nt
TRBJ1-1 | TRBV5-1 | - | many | CASSLVMGLGTEAFF | TGCGCCAGCAGCTTGGTTATGGGTTTAGGGACTGAAGCTTTCTTT
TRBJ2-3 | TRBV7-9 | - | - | CASSPRGPDTQYF | TGTGCCAGCAGCCCCAGGGGACCAGATACGCAGTATTTT
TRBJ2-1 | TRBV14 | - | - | CASSQPPGTRCFF | TGTGCCAGCAGCCAACCCCCAGGGACCCGATGCTTCTTC
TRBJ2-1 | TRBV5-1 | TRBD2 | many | CASSLVASGEYNEQFF | TGCGCCAGCAGCTTGGTGGCTAGCGGGGAATACAATGAGCAGTTCTTC
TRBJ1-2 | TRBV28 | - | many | CASSLSRGANYGYTF | TGTGCCAGCAGTTTATCCCGGGGAGCTAACTATGGCTACACCTTC
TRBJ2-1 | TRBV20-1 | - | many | CSARDPTNPLRREQFF | TGCAGTGCTAGAGATCCCACTAATCCCCTCCGAAGGGAGCAGTTCTTC
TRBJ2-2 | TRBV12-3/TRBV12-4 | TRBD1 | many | CASSLTGGTGELFF | TGTGCCAGCAGTTTGACAGGGGGCACCGGGGAGCTGTTTTTT
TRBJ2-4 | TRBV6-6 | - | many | CASSLELAKNIQYF | TGTGCCAGCAGCTTAGAGCTAGCCAAAAACATTCAGTACTTC
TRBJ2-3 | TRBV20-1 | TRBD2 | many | CSASPSSGGRDTQYF | TGCAGTGCTAGTCCCTCTAGCGGGGGAAGAGATACGCAGTATTTT
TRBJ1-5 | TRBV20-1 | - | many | CSAPTGAGLFNQPQHF | TGCAGTGCCCCGACCGGGGCAGGGCTTTTCAATCAGCCCCAGCATTTT
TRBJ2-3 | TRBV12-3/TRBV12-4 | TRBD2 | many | CASSLAGGATDTQYF | TGTGCCAGCAGTTTAGCCGGGGGGGCGACAGATACGCAGTATTTT
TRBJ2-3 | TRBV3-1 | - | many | CASSQARHTQYF | TGTGCCAGCAGCCAGGCTCGCCATACGCAGTATTTT
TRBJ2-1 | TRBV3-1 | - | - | CASSQASAYNEQFF | TGTGCCAGCAGCCAGGCGTCAGCCTACAATGAGCAGTTCTTC
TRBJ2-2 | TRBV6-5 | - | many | CASGRGQMNTGELFF | TGTGCCAGCGGCCGGGGCCAAATGAACACCGGGGAGCTGTTTTTT
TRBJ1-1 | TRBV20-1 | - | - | CSAGRGRWDTEAFF | TGCAGTGCAGGCAGGGGAAGGTGGGACACTGAAGCTTTCTTT
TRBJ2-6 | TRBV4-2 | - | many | CASSLGTDSGANVLTF | TGTGCCAGCAGCCTCGGGACGGACTCTGGGGCCAACGTCCTGACTTTC
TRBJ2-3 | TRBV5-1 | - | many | CASSLDRVSTDTQYF | TGCGCCAGCAGCTTGGATAGGGTTAGCACAGATACGCAGTATTTT
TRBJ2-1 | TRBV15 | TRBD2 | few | CATRGLAGWGEQFF | TGTGCCACCAGAGGACTAGCGGGTTGGGGTGAGCAGTTCTTC
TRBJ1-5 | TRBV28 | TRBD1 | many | CASSQTGVVNQPQHF | TGTGCCAGCAGCCAGACAGGGGTGGTCAATCAGCCCCAGCATTTT
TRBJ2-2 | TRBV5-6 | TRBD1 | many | CASRGTGNTGELFF | TGTGCCAGCAGAGGGACAGGGAACACCGGGGAGCTGTTTTTT
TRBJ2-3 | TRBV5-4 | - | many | CASSFGAGATDTQYF | TGTGCCAGCAGCTTTGGGGCAGGGGCCACAGATACGCAGTATTTT
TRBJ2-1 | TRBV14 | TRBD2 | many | CASSQLGGGSYNEQFF | TGTGCCAGCAGCCAATTGGGCGGGGGATCCTACAATGAGCAGTTCTTC
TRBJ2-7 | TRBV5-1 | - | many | CASSTETSHEQYF | TGCGCCAGCAGCACCGAAACTAGTCACGAGCAGTACTTC
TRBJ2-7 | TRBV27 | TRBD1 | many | CASSPSGRGPPFTYEQYF | TGTGCCAGCAGTCCTAGTGGCAGGGGGCCACCATTTACCTACGAGCAGTACTTC
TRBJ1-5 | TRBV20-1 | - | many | CSARDRSGGLAPQHF | TGCAGTGCTAGAGATCGTAGCGGGGGCTTGGCGCCCCAGCATTTT
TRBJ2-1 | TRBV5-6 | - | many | CASSIFSIYNEQFF | TGTGCCAGCAGCATCTTCTCGATTTACAATGAGCAGTTCTTC
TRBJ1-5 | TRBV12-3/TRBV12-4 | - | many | CASSLRQLSNQPQHF | TGTGCCAGCAGTTTAAGACAGCTAAGCAATCAGCCCCAGCATTTT
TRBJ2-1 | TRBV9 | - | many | CASSVGRLSYNEQFF | TGTGCCAGCAGCGTGGGGCGACTCTCCTACAATGAGCAGTTCTTC
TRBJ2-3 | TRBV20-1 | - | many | CSALDGSSTDTQYF | TGCAGTGCTTTGGATGGATCTAGCACAGATACGCAGTATTTT
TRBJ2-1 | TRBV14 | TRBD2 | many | CASSQGTSGGAWWEQFF | TGTGCCAGCAGCCAAGGGACTAGCGGGGGCGCTTGGTGGGAGCAGTTCTTC
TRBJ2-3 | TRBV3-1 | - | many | CASSNRNLGSPDTQYF | TGTGCCAGCAGTAATAGGAACCTAGGGAGCCCAGATACGCAGTATTTT
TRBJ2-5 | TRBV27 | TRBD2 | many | CASSRLGGEETQYF | TGTGCCAGCAGCCGGCTGGGGGGGGAAGAGACCCAGTACTTC
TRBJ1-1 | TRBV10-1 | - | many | CASSGTNEAFF | TGCGCCAGCAGCGGGACAAATGAAGCTTTCTTT
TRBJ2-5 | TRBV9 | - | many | CASSRRGQETQYF | TGTGCCAGCAGCCGAAGGGGACAAGAGACCCAGTACTTC
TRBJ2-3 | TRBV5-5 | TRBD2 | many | CASIRGVRGSTDTQYF | TGTGCCAGCATCCGGGGGGTGCGGGGAAGCACAGATACGCAGTATTTT
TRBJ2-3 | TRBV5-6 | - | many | CASSLVGGAYTDTQYF | TGTGCCAGCTCCCTCGTAGGGGGGGCCTACACAGATACGCAGTATTTT